Below are 13 T cell receptor beta chains sequenced from a single sample in a study of shared clonotypes between healthy human individuals. The table came from immunoSEQ multiplex PCR; TCRdb's copy has only in-frame clones and leaves some out. The sample has approximately 110,000 clones, 67% seen once. The sample consisted of memory CD8+ T cells sorted from blood. Subset meaning: CD45RO+ cells pooled with CCR7-negative TemRA cells. These receptors all come from a woman between 25 and 40 years old in good health.

Note on this clone: The same CDR3 also results from other DNA sequences found in this sample. The chain uses TRBV21-1 and TRBJ2-7; the table names TRBD2, a call not compared with the DNA. TRBV21-1 is shown as a pseudogene. The CDR3 has 12 amino acids. In DNA, the CDR3 is TGTGCCAGCAGCAAAGGGCGGTACGAGCAGTACTTC. Translation gives CASSKGRYEQYF.

This chain uses TRBV6-1 with TRBJ2-2; TRBD2 is a possible D gene (5 bases). Germline V lookup: CDR1 MNHNS, CDR2 SASEGT. V lost 11 bases to trimming and J lost 8 bases, with 15 bases between them. The CDR3 has 12 amino acids. For the CDR3, the DNA is TGTGCCGCCGAGGGATTTCGAGGGGAGCTGTTTTTT. Translation: CAAEGFRGELFF.

The chain has TRBV27 and TRBJ2-5, with 11 bases identical to TRBD2. The end of the DNA aligns better with TRBJ2-7, so the J call may be wrong. The CDR3 runs to 14 residues. The V gene's germline CDR1 is MNHEY and CDR2 SMNVEV (reference sequence). Here the CDR3 reads CASSFTSGSNEQYF. CDR3 DNA: TGTGCCAGCAGTTTTACTAGCGGGAGTAACGAGCAGTACTTC.

V and J are TRBV6-4 and TRBJ2-2; 7 bases fit TRBD2. CDR1 MRHNA and CDR2 SNTAGT come from the germline V gene. The CDR3 is 15 amino acids. V lost 6 bases to trimming and J lost 7 bases; unmatched junction nucleotides: 11. The CDR3 loop is CASSGVAGEIGELFF. DNA for the CDR3: TGTGCCAGCAGCGGTGTTGCGGGAGAGATCGGGGAGCTGTTTTTT.

The chain combines TRBV4-2 with TRBJ2-7, with D possibly being TRBD1 (5 bases). This CDR3 comprises 15 residues. In germline, CDR1 is LGHNA, CDR2 YNFKEQ. V dropped 2 bases and J dropped 4 bases, with 15 bases sitting between them. The CDR3 is CASSQLIDSPYEQYF. Written as DNA, the CDR3 is TGTGCCAGCAGCCAACTGATCGACAGTCCGTACGAGCAGTACTTC.

This clone was seen once. This chain connects TRBV27 to TRBJ2-3, with D possibly being TRBD2 (6 bases). This CDR3 is built from 17 residues. Germline CDR1 reads MNHEY; CDR2 reads SMNVEV (reference sequence). V lost 6 bases, J lost 2 bases, and 21 bases lay in between. This chain's CDR3 is CASSTPSGTGDTDTQYF. The CDR3 bases are TGTGCCAGCAGCACCCCATCCGGGACGGGGGACACAGATACGCAGTATTTT.

Turning to this clone: The junction departs from germline at one end; a sequencing error may be responsible. The J gene is TRBJ2-7, the V gene TRBV5-5; D perhaps matches TRBD1 (6 bases). Germline V gene lookup returns CDR1 SGHKS and CDR2 YYEKEE (reference sequence). CDR3 length: 10 amino acids. In nucleotides, the CDR3 is TGTGCCAGCAGCCACGGACAGATTCACTTC. Its protein is CASSHGQIHF.

The V call is TRBV2, the J call TRBJ2-4, with TRBD2 matching 11 bases. Germline V gene data show CDR1 as SNHLY and CDR2 as FYNNEI. The CDR3 is 15 amino acids. V shed 4 bases and J 6 bases; nucleotides not matched to a gene: 5. The CDR3, as DNA: TGTGCCAGCAGTGGGATAGCGGGAGGGAGAAACATTCAGTACTTC. Protein sequence: CASSGIAGGRNIQYF.

This clone has a handful of counts. The chain uses TRBV11-2 and TRBJ1-2, with a possible D match to TRBD1 (5 bases). Germline V CDR1 and CDR2: SGHAT, FQNNGV. With 1 base removed from V and 8 bases from J, the gap between germline ends came to 14 bases. This CDR3 comprises 14 residues. The CDR3 reads CASSLGRQKGGYTF. CDR3 in DNA: TGTGCCAGCAGCTTAGGTAGACAGAAAGGGGGCTACACCTTC.

The chain recombines TRBV9 with TRBJ2-1, with D unclear. V was pared by 0 bases and J by 8 bases, with 3 bases between. The germline CDR1 and CDR2 sequences are SGDLS and YYNGEE. The CDR3 has 11 residues. CDR3 sequence (DNA): TGTGCCAGCAGCGTAGGGGATGAGCAGTTCTTC. Encoded protein: CASSVGDEQFF.

This clone has only a few counts. The J gene is TRBJ2-1, the V gene TRBV29-1, with D unclear. CDR1 is SQVTM and CDR2 is ANQGSEA in the germline V gene. V was clipped by 5 bases and J by 0 bases, with 11 bases between them. The CDR3 is 14 residues long. DNA for the CDR3: TGCAGCGTTCCCAGGCAGGCCTCCTACAATGAGCAGTTCTTC. Translating gives CSVPRQASYNEQFF.

The chain uses TRBV7-6 and TRBJ2-2; D is tentatively TRBD1 or TRBD2 (5 bases each). The germline gives CDR1 SGHVS, CDR2 FNYEAQ. CDR3 length: 17 residues. The V gene lost 4 bases and the J gene lost 8 bases, with 23 bases spanning the gap. The CDR3 DNA reads TGTGCCAGCAGCTCAAGACCAGAGGGGTCAGTTGCTGGGGAGCTGTTTTTT. Amino acids: CASSSRPEGSVAGELFF.

The chain couples TRBV7-9 to TRBJ2-7, with 12 nucleotides matching TRBD2. Trimming at V came to 5 bases and at J to 5 bases, leaving 10 bases not matched to a gene. This CDR3 comprises 16 residues. Germline CDR1 is SEHNR and CDR2 is FQNEAQ (reference sequence). Written as DNA, the CDR3 is TGTGCCAGCAGCCCAAAGACTAGCGGGAGAGGTGACGAGCAGTACTTC. It is translated as CASSPKTSGRGDEQYF.